This T cell receptor (beta chain) was documented in a study of blood T cell repertoires in COVID-19. Overall study context: Both acute and convalescent COVID-19 samples were obtained from the United States, Italy and Spain.

TCRdb keeps only in-frame clones here, not all; method: immunoSEQ multiplex PCR. Of about 160,000 clones in the sample, 80% to 90% were seen once. Participant age was about 18 to 89 years, and participants resided in fewer than 30 US areas. Cohorts were assigned according to the clinical history that participants reported. What the recovered Cohort 3 donors had was two negative PCRs, clearance, or symptom resolution. Between the trimmed V and J ends, which lost 2 bases and 4 bases, there was a span of 9 bases. The CDR3 runs 14 residues. CDR1 and CDR2 from the germline V gene are SGHTA and FQGNSA. The receptor was isolated from a man aged 45-60 years who had recovered from COVID-19. V is TRBV7-2 and J is TRBJ2-1, with a tentative D call TRBD2 (5 bases). The specimen sequenced was PBMCs or T cells enriched from blood (not recorded which). The CDR3 protein is CASSLSPGYNEQFF. The CDR3 region has the DNA TGTGCCAGCAGCTTAAGCCCGGGATACAATGAGCAGTTCTTC.